Sequencing of this T cell receptor (beta chain) was carried out in a study of T cells after yellow fever vaccination. Study findings and constraints: The booster saw the reappearance of most primary-vaccination clones (more than 95% CD4, roughly 90% CD8). The appearance of a small share of clonotypes in both CD4 and CD8 compartments was observed.

In making TCR cDNA, 5'RACE template switching added a universal primer site and UMIs to it. One entry per CDR3 protein results from TCRdb running MiXCR on the 5' RACE reads. The sample contains roughly 300,000 distinct CDR3 sequences, around 7% of which appear only once. Comment on this clonotype: The antigen is not known.

CDR3 length: 17 residues. V dropped 0 bases and J dropped 6 bases, with 20 bases sitting between them. CDR1 MRHNA and CDR2 SNTAGT come from the germline V gene. The sequence came from a man aged 18 to 35 who received the YFV17D yellow fever vaccine. The V and J genes are TRBV6-4 and TRBJ1-2; a weak D match, TRBD1 (5 bases). Sequencing used PBMCs, obtained about 49 days after the first yellow fever vaccination. The CDR3 bases are TGTGCCAGCAGTGACTCGACGGACACCTTAGACCTCGATGGCTACACCTTC. It translates to CASSDSTDTLDLDGYTF.